The source of this T cell receptor (beta chain) is a study of T-cell memory formation after mild COVID-19. Across the whole study: In these data, TCR clusters were largely donor specific. Points from the study as a whole: Several responding clones turned up in pre-infection memory, indicating that cross-reactive memory may have taken part.

V was pared by 5 bases and J by 5 bases, with 10 bases of the junction left unmatched. CDR1 and CDR2 (germline): MGHDK, SYGVNS. The CDR3 covers 15 residues. For this clonotype: The antigen is undetermined.

Researchers used 5'RACE with constant-segment primers to make TCR alpha and TCR beta cDNA libraries that carry sample barcodes and UMIs. TCRdb itself ran the 5' RACE reads through MiXCR, one entry per CDR3 protein. The sample comprises approximately 230,000 distinct CDR3 sequences, 16% of which are singletons, and 3.5% rests with the top ten. The receptor's source is a young man who had mild COVID-19 (a few samples of this study predate the infection). Cell type and time point are not known. Sequenced: PBMCs or a T cell subset sorted from them (not recorded which). The gene calls are TRBV25-1 and TRBJ2-5; 8 bases fit TRBD1. CDR3 amino acids: CASSPGDRGWETQYF. For the CDR3, the DNA is TGTGCCAGCAGTCCTGGAGACAGGGGCTGGGAGACCCAGTACTTC.